The TCR beta chain under discussion was sequenced for a study of regulatory T cells in long-lasting Graves disease. Germline loops: CDR1 SGHRS, CDR2 YFSETQ. Trimming shortened V by 1 base and J by 1 base, and 17 bases separated the two germline ends. The length of the CDR3 is 17 residues. This clonotype has only a few counts. Assembly of TCR beta libraries relied on iRepertoire HTBI primers together with Arm-PCR of CDR3 regions. TCRdb processed the multiplex PCR reads anew with MiXCR; each CDR3 protein has one entry. The data show 700,000 or so distinct CDR3 sequences, 25% to 35% seen once. The time point here: persistent/refractory GD, antithyroid drugs over 5 years with positive TRAb. Isolated PBMC RNA provided the starting material for the TCR library. In each case, Graves' disease was diagnosed per American Thyroid Association guidelines.

This chain connects TRBV5-1 to TRBJ1-1, with D tentatively TRBD1 (5 bases). This receptor was identified in a female donor with Graves disease. Sequenced here: peripheral blood mononuclear cells (PBMCs), sampled when the disease was refractory, from a patient treated with antithyroid drugs. As DNA, the CDR3 is TGCGCCAGCAGCTTGAGTCCCCGGGGGTATGAGAACACTGAAGCTTTCTTT. Its protein is CASSLSPRGYENTEAFF.